One sample yielded the 17 T cell receptor beta chains listed below, sequenced in a study of CD8+ T cells in alopecia areata. Scientists pooled cutaneous lymph node cells and sorted them on CD4, CD8alpha, NKG2D, NKG2ACE and other markers. Following RNA extraction, reverse transcription yielded cDNA that acted as the sequencing template. The assay was immunoSEQ multiplex PCR, and TCRdb's table has in-frame clones only and misses some. The record shows approximately 280,000 clones for this sample, with no singletons present. The sample comprised CD4+ T cells sorted from a lymph node. The source of these receptors is a C3H/HeJ mouse with alopecia areata. The mouse line has the MHC haplotype H2-k.

For this clone: Gene labels here are mouse ones. Read sequence stops 3 residues before the CDR3 end, and the germline J gene provides the missing end. The chain uses TRBV14 and TRBJ1-6, with TRBD1 matching over 11 bases. TRBJ1-6 has ORF status, its function being uncertain. In germline, CDR1 is SGHDT, CDR2 FRDEAV. The CDR3 has 15 residues. V lost 2 bases to trimming and J lost 8 bases; unmatched junction nucleotides: 3. The CDR3 reads CASSLGTGGYSPLYF. CDR3 DNA, as far as it was read: TGTGCCAGCAGTTTGGGGACAGGGGGTTATTCGCCC.

A few counts support this clone. A single base separates this from a much larger clone, so it may be a read error. All gene names here are mouse names. The missing CDR3 end, 4 residues past where the read stops, is filled in from the germline J gene. The chain has TRBV1 and TRBJ1-1, with 8 bases that match TRBD1. The CDR3 contains 12 residues. Germline V gene data show CDR1 as NSQYPW and CDR2 as LRSPGD (reference sequence). The CDR3 bases that were read are TGCACCTGCAGTGGGACAGGGCCA. Translation: CTCSGTGP. The whole CDR3 sequence reads CTCSGTGPEVFF.

On this clone itself: These gene names are mouse names. The CDR3 extends 4 residues past the end of the read, so its final part is completed from the germline J gene. The same CDR3 arises from other DNA sequences in this sample as well. J is TRBJ2-1 and V is TRBV29; 7 bases are shared with TRBD1. Per the germline V gene, CDR1 is MSHET and CDR2 is SYDVDS. Unmatched junction bases numbered 0, after V lost 4 bases and J lost 3 bases. This CDR3 region has 13 residues. CDR3 sequence reads: CASSSGGYAEQFF. The part of the CDR3 DNA that was read is TGTGCTAGCAGTTCAGGGGGCTATGCT.

Of note for this clone: The germline and genes are mouse ones. The DNA ends 4 residues before the CDR3 does, and the rest of the CDR3 is filled in from the germline J gene. The rearrangement joins TRBV1 to TRBJ1-2, with 7 bases fitting TRBD1. The V gene end was trimmed by 1 base and the J gene end by 4 bases; junction bases not matched to a gene: 0. The CDR3 length is 13 residues. Germline V CDR1 and CDR2: NSQYPW, LRSPGD (reference sequence). CDR3 DNA, as far as it was read: TGCACCTGCAGTGCAGGGACAGGCTCC. It encodes CTCSAGTGS. The CDR3 in its entirety is CTCSAGTGSDYTF.

About this clone: Gene labels here are mouse ones. The read stops 4 residues short of the end of the CDR3; the missing end is completed from the germline J gene. The same CDR3 can be traced to other DNA sequences in this sample. The chain links TRBV13-3 to TRBJ2-3, with D maybe TRBD2 (6 bases). Germline CDR1 reads NNHDY; CDR2 reads SYVADS. The V end was cut by 1 base, the J end by 1 base, with 10 bases between. The length of the CDR3 is 15 residues. The part of the CDR3 DNA that was read is TGTGCCAGCAGTGATACCCGGGGGGGTGCAGAA. The encoded protein is CASSDTRGGAE. The full CDR3 reads CASSDTRGGAETLYF.

The sample holds a few counts of this clone. Gene names denote mouse genes. The CDR3 end falls 4 residues outside the read, so it is completed with the germline J gene. Other DNA sequences from this sample encode an identical CDR3 as well. This sequence joins TRBV17 and TRBJ1-1; TRBD1 might be the D (6 bases). From germline, CDR1 is MNHDT and CDR2 YYDKIL. The CDR3 has 13 amino acids. V dropped 5 bases and J dropped 1 base, with 8 bases sitting between them. CDR3 DNA, as far as it was read: TGTGCTAGCAGTCAGGGGCGGAACACA. As protein: CASSQGRNT. The full CDR3 is CASSQGRNTEVFF.

Concerning this clone itself: Each gene name is a mouse one. The observed sequence ends 4 residues before the CDR3 terminus, with the missing tail filled in from the germline J gene. This chain joins TRBV13-3 and TRBJ2-3; perhaps TRBD1 as D (5 bases). Trimming shortened V by 2 bases and J by 1 base, and 11 bases separated the two germline ends. Germline assignment: CDR1 NNHDY and CDR2 SYVADS. This CDR3 spans 15 amino acids. The chain's CDR3 is CASSEEGKGAETLYF. CDR3 DNA (partial): TGTGCCAGCAGTGAAGAGGGGAAAGGTGCAGAA.

About this clone: Mouse germline and gene names are used. The CDR3 extends 4 residues past the end of the read, so its final part is completed from the germline J gene. This chain links TRBV1 with TRBJ2-2; 9 bases line up with TRBD2. The V gene's germline CDR1 is NSQYPW and CDR2 LRSPGD (reference sequence). V was pared by 1 base and J by 4 bases, with 1 base of the junction left unmatched. The CDR3 covers 15 residues. CDR3 DNA, as far as it was read: TGCACCTGCAGTGCAGCCTGGGGGGGCACCGGG. It specifies CTCSAAWGGTG. The complete CDR3 reads CTCSAAWGGTGQLYF.

A remark on this clone: Genes here carry mouse names. The read comes to an end 4 residues before the CDR3 does, leaving the germline J gene to fill in the end. This chain joins TRBV13-1 and TRBJ2-1; 9 positions match TRBD1. From germline, CDR1 is NSHNY and CDR2 SYGAGN. The CDR3 covers 15 residues. CDR3 DNA (partial): TGTGCCAGCAGTGCCAACAGGGGGCTGAGGGCT. Protein sequence: CASSANRGLRA. The entire CDR3 sequence reads CASSANRGLRAEQFF.

To note about this clone: Germline and genes here are mouse. The DNA ends 4 residues before the CDR3 does, and the rest of the CDR3 is filled in from the germline J gene. The V and J genes are TRBV13-2 and TRBJ2-1; TRBD2 aligns across 11 bases. The CDR3 is 15 amino acids. Trimming removed 3 bases from V and 3 bases from J; junction bases left unmatched: 2. The germline gives CDR1 NNHNN, CDR2 SYGAGS (reference sequence). This chain's CDR3 is CASGGTGGFYAEQFF. The sequenced part of the CDR3 DNA is TGTGCCAGCGGTGGGACTGGGGGGTTCTATGCT.

In this sample, this clone turned up a few times. The genes and germline here are from mouse. The sequence runs out 4 residues before the end of the CDR3; the remainder is reconstructed from the germline J gene. The chain couples TRBV1 to TRBJ2-2; D is possibly TRBD2 (5 bases). The CDR3 totals 15 residues. Germline CDR1 and CDR2: NSQYPW and LRSPGD (reference sequence). V lost 0 bases and J 1 base, leaving 6 bases between the germline ends. CDR3 residues: CTCSAEWGNTGQLYF. The CDR3 DNA, read in part, is TGCACCTGCAGTGCAGAGTGGGGAAACACCGGG.

With regard to this clone: Gene names are mouse gene names. The sequenced fragment ends 4 residues before the CDR3 boundary, so the rest is inferred from the germline J gene. The chain joins TRBV13-1 to TRBJ2-5, with D tentatively TRBD2 (5 bases). The CDR3 runs 13 residues. Germline loops: CDR1 NSHNY, CDR2 SYGAGN. CDR3 amino acids: CASSDVGKDTQYF. CDR3 bases read: TGTGCCAGCAGTGATGTGGGGAAGGAC.

In regard to this clone: Mouse gene names apply. The sample holds other DNA sequences that translate to the same CDR3. The sequenced CDR3 bases are TGTGCCAGCAGTATAGCTGGGGATCAAGAC. Amino acid sequence: CASSIAGDQD. From start to end, the CDR3 is CASSIAGDQDTQYF. The V gene is TRBV19, the J gene TRBJ2-5; TRBD2 might be the D (6 bases). The read gets to within 4 residues of the CDR3 end, and the germline J gene fills in the rest. The CDR3 length is 14 residues. Germline V gene sequence: CDR1 FNHDT, CDR2 SITEND (reference sequence). The V end lost 0 bases, the J end lost 3 bases, and 8 bases lay between the germline ends. Drawing the rest from reference TRBV19 and TRBJ2-5, the complete variable domain is GGIITQTPKFLIGQEGQKLTLKCQQNFNHDTMYWYRQDSGKGLRLIYYSITENDLQKGDLSEGYDASREKKSSFSLTVTSAQKNEMAVFLCASSIAGDQDTQYFGPGTRLLVL.

This clone was seen only a few times. Gene names refer to mouse genes. Sequencing ends 4 residues short of the CDR3 end; the germline J gene provides the rest. This chain connects TRBV1 to TRBJ2-5, with 8 bases that match TRBD1. Germline V CDR1 and CDR2: NSQYPW, LRSPGD (reference sequence). V lost 4 bases, J lost 3 bases, and 3 bases stayed unmatched. This CDR3 contains 14 residues. The chain's CDR3 is CTCSGRTGQDTQYF. CDR3 bases read: TGCACCTGCAGTGGAAGGACAGGGCAAGAC.

Concerning this clone: Genes here carry mouse names. The CDR3 end is not reached by the read, which stops 4 residues before it; the germline J gene fills it in. The gene calls are TRBV13-3 and TRBJ2-7; 7 bases are shared with TRBD2. The CDR3 has 14 residues. The germline gives CDR1 NNHDY, CDR2 SYVADS. The sequenced CDR3 bases are TGTGCCAGCAGTGATGTGGACTGGCCTTAT. This encodes CASSDVDWPY. The complete CDR3 sequence is CASSDVDWPYEQYF.

Ten or more counts support this clone. Gene labels here are mouse ones. With the read ending 4 residues before the CDR3 end, the germline J gene is used to fill in that end. The chain joins TRBV1 to TRBJ2-4, with D perhaps TRBD1 (6 bases). The germline V gene encodes CDR1 NSQYPW and CDR2 LRSPGD (reference sequence). The CDR3 runs 15 residues. The sequenced CDR3 bases are TGCACCTGCAGTGCAGATCGCCAGGGGCGGAAC. Translation gives CTCSADRQGRN. In full, the CDR3 is CTCSADRQGRNTLYF.

The table lists this clone with a few counts. Any gene name here is a mouse gene name. The read is 4 residues too short to cover the CDR3 end, so that end is filled in from the germline J gene. The rearrangement joins TRBV14 to TRBJ2-1; possible D gene TRBD2, 6 bases. The CDR3 has 15 residues. V was trimmed by 2 bases and J by 1 base, leaving 10 bases between them. In germline, CDR1 is SGHDT, CDR2 FRDEAV. Incomplete CDR3 DNA: TGTGCCAGCAGTTTGGGGGGTTGGAACTATGCT. This codes for CASSLGGWNYA. In full, the CDR3 reads CASSLGGWNYAEQFF.